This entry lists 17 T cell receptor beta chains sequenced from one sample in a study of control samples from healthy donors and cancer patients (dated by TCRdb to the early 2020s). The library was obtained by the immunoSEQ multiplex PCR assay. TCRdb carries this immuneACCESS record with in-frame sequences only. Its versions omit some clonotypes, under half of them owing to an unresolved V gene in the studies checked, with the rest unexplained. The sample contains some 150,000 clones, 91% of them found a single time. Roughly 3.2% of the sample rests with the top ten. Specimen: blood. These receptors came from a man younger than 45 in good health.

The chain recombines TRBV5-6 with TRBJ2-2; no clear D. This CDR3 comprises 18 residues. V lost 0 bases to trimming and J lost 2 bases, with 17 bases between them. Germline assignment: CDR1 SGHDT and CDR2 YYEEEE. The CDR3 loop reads CASSLGAVRLSNTGELFF. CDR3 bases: TGTGCCAGCAGCTTGGGGGCCGTGAGGTTAAGCAACACCGGGGAGCTGTTTTTT.

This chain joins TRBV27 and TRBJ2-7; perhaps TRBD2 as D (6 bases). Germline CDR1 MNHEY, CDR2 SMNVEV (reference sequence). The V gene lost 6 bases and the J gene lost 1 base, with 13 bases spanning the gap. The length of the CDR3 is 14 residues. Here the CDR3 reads CASRWSAGSYEQYF. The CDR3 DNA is TGTGCCAGCAGGTGGTCTGCGGGGTCCTACGAGCAGTACTTC.

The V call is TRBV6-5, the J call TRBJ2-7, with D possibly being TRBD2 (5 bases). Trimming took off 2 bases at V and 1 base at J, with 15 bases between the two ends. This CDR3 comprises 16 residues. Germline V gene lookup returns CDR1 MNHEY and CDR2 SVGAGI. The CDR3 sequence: CASSYAGGASSYEQYF. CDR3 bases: TGTGCCAGCAGTTACGCGGGCGGTGCTAGTTCCTACGAGCAGTACTTC.

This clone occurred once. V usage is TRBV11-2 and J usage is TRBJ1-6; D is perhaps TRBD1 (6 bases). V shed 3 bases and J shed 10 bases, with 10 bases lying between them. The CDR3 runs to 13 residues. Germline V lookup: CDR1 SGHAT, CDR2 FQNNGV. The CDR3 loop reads CASSFQGSSPLHF. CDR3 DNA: TGTGCCAGCAGCTTTCAGGGGAGCTCACCCCTCCACTTT.

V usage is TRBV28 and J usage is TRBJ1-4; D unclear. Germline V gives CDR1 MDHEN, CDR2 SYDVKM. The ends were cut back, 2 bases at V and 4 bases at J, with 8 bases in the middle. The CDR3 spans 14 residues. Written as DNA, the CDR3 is TGTGCCAGCAGTTTAGACGTCCGTAATGAAAAACTGTTTTTT. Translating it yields CASSLDVRNEKLFF.

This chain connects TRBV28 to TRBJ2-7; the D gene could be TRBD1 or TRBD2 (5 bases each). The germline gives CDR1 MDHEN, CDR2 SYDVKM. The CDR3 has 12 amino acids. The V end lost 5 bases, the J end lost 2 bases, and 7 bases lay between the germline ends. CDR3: CASSRDAYEQYF. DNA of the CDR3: TGTGCCAGCAGTCGGGACGCCTACGAGCAGTACTTC.

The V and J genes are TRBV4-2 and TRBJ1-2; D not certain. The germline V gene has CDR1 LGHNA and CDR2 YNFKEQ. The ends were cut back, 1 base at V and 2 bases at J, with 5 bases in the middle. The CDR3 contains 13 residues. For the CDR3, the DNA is TGTGCCAGCAGCCAAGGCGGGAACTATGGCTACACCTTC. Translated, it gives CASSQGGNYGYTF.

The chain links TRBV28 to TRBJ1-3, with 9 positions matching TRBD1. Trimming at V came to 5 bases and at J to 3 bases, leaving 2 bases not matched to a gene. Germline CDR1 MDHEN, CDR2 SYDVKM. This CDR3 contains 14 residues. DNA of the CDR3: TGTGCCAGCAGTCAGGACAGGGGTGGAAACACCATATATTTT. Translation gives CASSQDRGGNTIYF.

CDR3 in DNA: TGTGCCACCAGTAATGGACACTCGAACACTGAAGCTTTCTTT. Its protein is CATSNGHSNTEAFF. The rearrangement links TRBV24-1 to TRBJ1-1; perhaps TRBD1 as D (5 bases). With 6 bases removed from V and 1 base from J, the gap between germline ends came to 11 bases. Per germline, CDR1 KGHDR and CDR2 SFDVKD. The CDR3 has 14 residues.

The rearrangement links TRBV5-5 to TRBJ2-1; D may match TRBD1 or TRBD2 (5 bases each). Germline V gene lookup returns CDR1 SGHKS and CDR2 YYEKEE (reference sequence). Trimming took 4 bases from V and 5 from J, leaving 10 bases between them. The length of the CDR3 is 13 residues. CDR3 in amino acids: CASSPWGNNEQFF. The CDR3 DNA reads TGTGCCAGCAGCCCATGGGGGAACAATGAGCAGTTCTTC.

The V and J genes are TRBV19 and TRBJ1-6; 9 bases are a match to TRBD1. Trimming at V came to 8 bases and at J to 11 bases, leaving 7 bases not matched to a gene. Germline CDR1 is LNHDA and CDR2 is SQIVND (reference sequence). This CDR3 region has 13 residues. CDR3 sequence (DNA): TGTGCCAGTTCGAGCACAGGGGGCACACCCCTCCACTTT. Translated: CASSSTGGTPLHF.

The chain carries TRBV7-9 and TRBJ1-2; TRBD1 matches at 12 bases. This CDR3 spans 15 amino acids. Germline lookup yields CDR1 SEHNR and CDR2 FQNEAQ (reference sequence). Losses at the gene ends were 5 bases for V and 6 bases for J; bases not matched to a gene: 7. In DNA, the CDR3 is TGTGCCAGCAGCCCTCCGGGACAGGGGGCAGATGGCTACACCTTC. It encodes CASSPPGQGADGYTF.

Here the CDR3 reads CASKTSGGPYEQYF. CDR3 bases: TGTGCCAGCAAGACTAGCGGGGGACCCTACGAGCAGTACTTC. V is TRBV2 and J is TRBJ2-7; TRBD2 aligns across 12 bases. CDR1 and CDR2 from the germline V gene are SNHLY and FYNNEI. Trimming removed 7 bases from V and 2 bases from J; junction bases left unmatched: 3. The CDR3 length is 14 residues.

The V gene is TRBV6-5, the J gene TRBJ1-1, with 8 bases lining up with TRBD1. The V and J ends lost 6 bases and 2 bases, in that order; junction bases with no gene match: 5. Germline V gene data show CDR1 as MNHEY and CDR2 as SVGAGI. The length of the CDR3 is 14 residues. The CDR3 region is CASSSDRANTEAFF. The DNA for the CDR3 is TGTGCCAGCAGCTCGGACAGGGCAAACACTGAAGCTTTCTTT.

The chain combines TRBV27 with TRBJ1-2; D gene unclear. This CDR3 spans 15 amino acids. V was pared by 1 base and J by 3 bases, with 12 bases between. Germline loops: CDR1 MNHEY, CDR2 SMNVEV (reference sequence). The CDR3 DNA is TGTGCCAGCAGTTTATTGGGCGGCTCTTACTATGGCTACACCTTC. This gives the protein CASSLLGGSYYGYTF.

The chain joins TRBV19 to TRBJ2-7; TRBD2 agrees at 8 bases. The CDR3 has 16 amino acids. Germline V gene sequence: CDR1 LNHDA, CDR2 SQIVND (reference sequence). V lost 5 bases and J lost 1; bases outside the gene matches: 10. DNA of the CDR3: TGTGCCAGTAGTGTTCTCGGGGGGGCCTCGTCCTACGAGCAGTACTTC. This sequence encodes CASSVLGGASSYEQYF. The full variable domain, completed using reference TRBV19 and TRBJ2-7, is DGGITQSPKYLFRKEGQNVTLSCEQNLNHDAMYWYRQDPGQGLRLIYYSQIVNDFQKGDIAEGYSVSREKKESFPLTVTSAQKNPTAFYLCASSVLGGASSYEQYFGPGTRLTVT.

The CDR3 DNA is TGTGCTAGTGGTTTGGTAACAGGTGACTACGAGCAGTACTTC. Protein sequence: CASGLVTGDYEQYF. V is TRBV12-5 and J is TRBJ2-7; possible D gene TRBD1, 5 bases. CDR3 length: 14 amino acids. CDR1 is LGHNT, CDR2 FRNRAP, per germline. Trimming pared 0 bases from V and 3 bases from J, leaving 9 bases between.